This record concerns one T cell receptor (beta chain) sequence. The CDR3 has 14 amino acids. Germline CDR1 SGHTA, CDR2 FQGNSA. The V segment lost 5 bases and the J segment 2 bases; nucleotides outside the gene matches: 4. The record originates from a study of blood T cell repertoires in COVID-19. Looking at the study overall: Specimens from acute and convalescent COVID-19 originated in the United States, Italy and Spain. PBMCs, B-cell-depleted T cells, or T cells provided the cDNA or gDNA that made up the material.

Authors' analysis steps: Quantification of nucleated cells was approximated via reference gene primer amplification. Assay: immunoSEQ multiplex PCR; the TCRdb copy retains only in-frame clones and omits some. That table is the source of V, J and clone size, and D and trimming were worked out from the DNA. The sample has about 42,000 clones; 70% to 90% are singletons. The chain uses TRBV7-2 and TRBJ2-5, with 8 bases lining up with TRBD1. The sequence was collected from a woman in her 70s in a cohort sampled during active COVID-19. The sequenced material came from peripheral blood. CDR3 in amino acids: CASSLRDRQETQYF. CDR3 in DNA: TGTGCCAGCAGCCTAAGGGACAGGCAAGAGACCCAGTACTTC.